This entry is about one T cell receptor beta chain. Its antigen is unknown. V gave up 2 bases and J gave up 5 bases; unmatched junction bases: 8. Germline CDR1 LGHNA, CDR2 YNFKEQ. This CDR3 region has 17 residues. The entry originates in a study of cytomegalovirus exposure and HLA in healthy donors. General study points: A link between a missense DCLRE1C variant and TCR beta V- and J-gene trimming emerged from a later analysis.

Primers for the PCR totalled 60 Vbeta and 13 Jbeta. Sequenced by immunoSEQ multiplex PCR; TCRdb stores in-frame clones only, minus some. The sample records about 96,000 clones, under 85% being singletons. The sequencing input was PBMCs. The rearrangement uses TRBV4-2 and TRBJ2-3; 12 bases map to TRBD2. This TCR was recovered from a female donor in good health and CMV-seropositive. CDR3 residues: CASSQLAGGPSGDTQYF. The CDR3 DNA follows: TGTGCCAGCAGCCAACTAGCGGGAGGGCCTTCTGGAGATACGCAGTATTTT.